The 21 T cell receptor beta chains below all came from one sample that was sequenced in a study of blood T cells in healthy people across ages. Next came a second PCR, run for 7 to 11 cycles, which used a sample-barcoded 5' primer along with a J-beta primer mix. TCRdb re-derived calls from the 5' RACE reads in MiXCR, one entry per CDR3 protein. The sample lists more than 450,000 distinct CDR3 sequences; roughly a quarter were seen once. The same specimen was also included in a second study, on T cells of mothers and their children.

The specimen was blood. The receptors were sampled from a boy aged 2-15 years in good health.

This clonotype was detected only a few times. The V and J genes are TRBV27 and TRBJ2-5, with D possibly TRBD2 on 6 matching bases. CDR1 MNHEY and CDR2 SMNVEV come from the germline V gene (reference sequence). Trimming shortened V by 8 bases and J by 1 base, and 11 bases separated the two germline ends. This CDR3 contains 13 residues. CDR3 DNA: TGTGCCAGCCGAAGGACTATCCAAGAGACCCAGTACTTC. Its protein is CASRRTIQETQYF.

This clonotype occurred a few times. Possible read error: a much larger clone is one base away. V and J are TRBV7-3 and TRBJ1-4, with 9 bases identical to TRBD1. The CDR3 is 14 residues long. The trim removed 6 bases at V and 8 bases at J, leaving 7 bases unmatched. Germline V gene lookup returns CDR1 SGHTA and CDR2 FQGTGA. This CDR3 reads CASSFGTGYEKLFF. The CDR3 nucleotides are TGTGCCAGCAGTTTCGGGACAGGGTACGAAAAACTGTTTTTT.

The J gene is TRBJ2-5, the V gene TRBV18, with D hard to call. Germline V gives CDR1 KGHSH, CDR2 LQKENI. Trimming took 2 bases from V and 4 from J, leaving 5 bases between them. The CDR3 covers 12 residues. The CDR3 coding sequence is TGTGCCAGCTCACCAGAGCCAGAGACCCAGTACTTC. This translates into CASSPEPETQYF. Full variable domain (missing parts from reference TRBV18 and TRBJ2-5): NAGVMQNPRHLVRRRGQEARLRCSPMKGHSHVYWYRQLPEEGLKFMVYLQKENIIDESGMPKERFSAEFPKEGPSILRIQQVVRGDSAAYFCASSPEPETQYFGPGTRLLVL.

In its sample, this clonotype was seen a few times. This rearrangement joins TRBV15 to TRBJ2-7; D gene ambiguous. V was trimmed by 0 bases and J by 6 bases, leaving 15 bases between them. Germline CDR1 LNHNV, CDR2 YYDKDF (reference sequence). CDR3 length equals 15 residues. In nucleotides, the CDR3 is TGTGCCACCAGCAGAGATCAGGACCCACCGAGCGAGCAGTACTTC. It is translated as CATSRDQDPPSEQYF.

This clonotype was counted a few times. This chain links TRBV5-4 with TRBJ2-5, with TRBD1 identical over 9 bases. With V trimmed by 1 base and J by 5 bases, 9 bases remained unmatched. The CDR3 covers 16 residues. Germline V gives CDR1 SGHNT, CDR2 YYREEE (reference sequence). This CDR3 reads CASSLNSGQGRETQYF. The DNA for the CDR3 is TGTGCCAGCAGCTTGAATTCAGGACAGGGGCGGGAGACCCAGTACTTC.

The chain has TRBV12-3 or TRBV12-4 and TRBJ2-2, with 11 bases fitting TRBD2. J lost 3 bases, V lost 7 bases, and 10 bases had no gene match. The CDR3 consists of 17 residues. CDR3 loop: CASTVTSGVLDTGELFF. The CDR3 nucleotides are TGTGCCAGCACTGTGACTAGCGGGGTATTGGACACCGGGGAGCTGTTTTTT.

This clonotype was counted only a few times. J is TRBJ2-5 and V is TRBV12-3 or TRBV12-4; no clear D gene. The J call is uncertain, as TRBJ2-1 better fits the DNA end. The CDR3 extends over 12 amino acids. The CDR3 nucleotides read TGTGCCAGCAGTCCCGACCCCAATGAGCAGTTCTTC. It encodes CASSPDPNEQFF.

This clonotype was recorded a few times. The chain employs TRBV7-2 and TRBJ2-3; D ambiguous. V was clipped by 5 bases and J by 5 bases, with 14 bases between them. This CDR3 has 14 amino acids. Germline CDR1 reads SGHTA; CDR2 reads FQGNSA. CDR3 region: CASSPDSPGDTQYF. The DNA of the CDR3 is TGTGCCAGCAGCCCCGATTCACCGGGAGATACGCAGTATTTT.

V usage is TRBV2 and J usage is TRBJ2-5; 9 nucleotides agree with TRBD1. TRBJ2-7 matches the DNA end more closely, so the J call is doubtful. CDR3 size: 14 residues. Germline loops: CDR1 SNHLY, CDR2 FYNNEI. The DNA for the CDR3 is TGTGCCAGCAGGGGGACAGGGACTTCCTACGAGCAGTACTTC. It specifies CASRGTGTSYEQYF.

The V and J genes are TRBV29-1 and TRBJ1-2; 9 bases line up with TRBD1. The CDR3 has 12 residues. In germline, CDR1 is SQVTM, CDR2 ANQGSEA. The trim removed 7 bases at V and 8 bases at J, leaving 8 bases unmatched. CDR3 DNA sequence: TGCAGCGGTTTACAGGGGGCCGGGGGCTACACCTTC. Its protein product is CSGLQGAGGYTF.

In its sample, this clonotype was seen a few times. This chain links TRBV20-1 with TRBJ2-5; 7 bases map to TRBD2. The CDR3 totals 13 residues. Germline assignment: CDR1 DFQATT and CDR2 SNEGSKA (reference sequence). The V gene end was trimmed by 6 bases and the J gene end by 2 bases; junction bases not matched to a gene: 6. The CDR3 protein is CSATERGQETQYF. The DNA for the CDR3 is TGCAGTGCGACGGAGCGGGGACAAGAGACCCAGTACTTC.

This chain uses TRBV4-3 with TRBJ1-5; no firm D call. V lost 0 bases to trimming and J lost 7 bases, with 7 bases between them. Germline CDR1 reads LGHNA; CDR2 reads YSLEER. The CDR3 has 13 amino acids. The CDR3 reads CASSQDPGQPQHF. DNA of the CDR3: TGCGCCAGCAGCCAAGATCCCGGACAGCCCCAGCATTTT.

This clonotype was observed many times. The chain has TRBV12-3 or TRBV12-4 and TRBJ2-7, with TRBD2 identical over 11 bases. V lost 7 bases and J lost 7; bases outside the gene matches: 12. This CDR3 region has 15 residues. Here the CDR3 DNA reads TGTGCCAGCACCTTAGCGGGGGGGCATCGGAGTGAGCAGTACTTC. This codes for CASTLAGGHRSEQYF.

This chain joins TRBV5-4 and TRBJ2-1; D may be TRBD1 or TRBD2 (5 bases each). CDR1 is SGHNT, CDR2 YYREEE, per germline (reference sequence). Trimming cost V 4 bases and J 8 bases, with 25 bases left between them. The CDR3 totals 17 residues. CDR3 amino acids: CASSPSLGPPEEDEQFF. The CDR3, as DNA: TGTGCCAGCAGCCCGAGTTTGGGGCCACCTGAGGAGGATGAGCAGTTCTTC.

The chain joins TRBV30 to TRBJ1-3; D is unclear. V was pared by 3 bases and J by 4 bases, with 4 bases between. Germline V gene data show CDR1 as GTSNPN and CDR2 as SVGIG (reference sequence). CDR3 size: 11 residues. CDR3 sequence (DNA): TGTGCCTGGAGCTTCGGAAACACCATATATTTT. Translation: CAWSFGNTIYF.

This clonotype has more than one count but fewer than ten. This chain joins TRBV15 and TRBJ2-1; no clear D gene. CDR1 and CDR2 from the germline V gene are LNHNV and YYDKDF (reference sequence). The CDR3 has 13 amino acids. V was shortened by 3 bases and J by 8 bases, with 11 bases between the two germline ends. The chain's CDR3 is CATSSKSFHEQFF. The DNA of the CDR3 is TGTGCCACCAGCAGTAAAAGCTTCCATGAGCAGTTCTTC.

This clonotype was recorded a few times. The V and J genes are TRBV5-1 and TRBJ2-5; D not certain. The end of the DNA is better explained by TRBJ2-7, so the J call may be wrong. The CDR3 is 13 amino acids. CDR1 SGHRS and CDR2 YFSETQ come from the germline V gene. The CDR3 bases are TGCGCCAGCACCTGGTCGGGTTCTAACGAGCAGTACTTC. Translation gives CASTWSGSNEQYF.

The chain recombines TRBV20-1 with TRBJ2-7; TRBD1 aligns across 9 bases. The V segment lost 2 bases and the J segment 6 bases; nucleotides outside the gene matches: 8. Looked up from germline, CDR1 is DFQATT and CDR2 is SNEGSKA (reference sequence). There are 14 residues in the CDR3. The CDR3: CSARMGTGTAEQYF. DNA of the CDR3: TGCAGTGCTAGAATGGGGACAGGGACGGCCGAGCAGTACTTC.

This clonotype occurred a few times. The V call is TRBV7-2, the J call TRBJ1-5; D gene unclear. Looked up from germline, CDR1 is SGHTA and CDR2 is FQGNSA. Trimming took off 5 bases at V and 6 bases at J, with 11 bases between the two ends. This CDR3 comprises 13 residues. The CDR3 here is CASSKQLPQPQHF. In DNA form, the CDR3 reads TGTGCCAGCAGCAAACAGCTCCCTCAGCCCCAGCATTTT.

The chain carries TRBV4-3 and TRBJ2-6; D gene ambiguous. The CDR3 is 16 amino acids. The V gene lost 0 bases and the J gene lost 4 bases, with 10 bases spanning the gap. Germline CDR1 LGHNA, CDR2 YSLEER. CDR3 in DNA: TGCGCCAGCAGCCAAGATCATACTACAGGGGCCAACGTCCTGACTTTC. The encoded protein is CASSQDHTTGANVLTF.

Only a few counts were recorded for this clonotype. The chain recombines TRBV27 with TRBJ2-1; TRBD2 matches 12 bases. J gave up 2 bases and V 5 bases, and 4 bases lay outside the gene matches. The germline CDR1 and CDR2 sequences are MNHEY and SMNVEV (reference sequence). The CDR3 extends over 16 amino acids. The CDR3 region is CASSLRLAGAYNEQFF. In DNA form, the CDR3 reads TGTGCCAGCAGTCTCCGACTAGCGGGGGCCTACAATGAGCAGTTCTTC.